One and the same sample provided the 14 T cell receptor beta chains below, sequenced in a study of radiation and T cells in renal cell carcinoma (dated by TCRdb to about 2020). Library prep was done by the immunoSEQ multiplex PCR assay. TCRdb stores this immuneACCESS table with in-frame sequences only. Part of the clones is absent; in the studies checked, under half of the shortfall reflects unresolved V genes, and no reason is known for the rest. The sample profile shows 150,000 or so clones; around 90% of them were found once. Around 4% of the sample is held by the ten biggest clonotypes. The sample's time point label is to be understood as: baseline pretreatment blood. The treatment or condition label, as the study defines it: 15 Gy SBRT to primary tumor, nephrectomy 4 weeks later. Specimen: blood, collected from a patient whose treatment included radiotherapy and nephrectomy. Receptors originate from a woman aged 65 to 85 with renal cell carcinoma.

Worth noting for this clone: Other DNA sequences in this specimen translate into the identical CDR3. V is TRBV7-9 and J is TRBJ2-2; D tentatively fits TRBD1 or TRBD2 (5 bases each). Germline V gene lookup returns CDR1 SEHNR and CDR2 FQNEAQ (reference sequence). The V end lost 3 bases, the J end lost 1 base, and 9 bases lay between the germline ends. The CDR3 runs to 15 residues. DNA of the CDR3: TGTGCCAGCAGCTTCCGGGACCTGAACACCGGGGAGCTGTTTTTT. It specifies CASSFRDLNTGELFF.

The chain couples TRBV5-1 to TRBJ2-5; 8 bases match TRBD2. Germline values: CDR1 SGHRS, CDR2 YFSETQ. CDR3 size: 15 residues. J gave up 4 bases and V 0 bases, and 5 bases lay outside the gene matches. This CDR3 reads CASSLEGSGVETQYF. CDR3 DNA sequence: TGCGCCAGCAGCTTGGAAGGTAGCGGGGTAGAGACCCAGTACTTC.

V and J are TRBV19 and TRBJ2-7, with D tentatively TRBD2 (5 bases). Germline CDR1 LNHDA, CDR2 SQIVND (reference sequence). The germline V and J ends were trimmed by 8 bases and 0 bases, with 11 bases remaining between them. The CDR3 has 13 residues. The CDR3 region has the DNA TGTGCCAGTTCGGCGCTAGCCTCCTACGAGCAGTACTTC. Its translation: CASSALASYEQYF.

The rearrangement links TRBV30 to TRBJ1-1, with 8 bases aligning to TRBD1. Germline trimming cut 1 base from V and 1 base from J; bases unmatched to any gene: 2. The length of the CDR3 is 14 residues. Per germline, CDR1 GTSNPN and CDR2 SVGIG (reference sequence). In DNA, the CDR3 is TGTGCCTGGAGTGGTGACAGGGGGAACACTGAAGCTTTCTTT. This gives the protein CAWSGDRGNTEAFF.

This clone occurred once. CDR3 amino acids: CASSAWGGSPEKLFF. Written as DNA, the CDR3 is TGTGCCAGCAGCGCGTGGGGGGGCTCCCCCGAAAAACTGTTTTTT. J is TRBJ1-4 and V is TRBV9, with a possible D match to TRBD1 (6 bases). Deletions cut 3 bases from V and 8 bases from J, with 17 bases between. The CDR3 extends over 15 amino acids. Germline assignment: CDR1 SGDLS and CDR2 YYNGEE.

This sequence joins TRBV10-3 and TRBJ2-2, with 9 bases lining up with TRBD2. CDR1 and CDR2 (germline): ENHRY, SYGVKD. This CDR3 is 17 amino acids long. V was pared by 4 bases and J by 0 bases, with 6 bases of the junction left unmatched. CDR3 bases: TGTGCCATCAGTGCCCGAGCGGGGGGACCGAACACCGGGGAGCTGTTTTTT. Translated: CAISARAGGPNTGELFF.

V and J are TRBV28 and TRBJ1-6, with D hard to call. Trimming stripped 2 bases from V and 0 bases from J, with 5 bases between. The CDR3 totals 15 residues. The germline CDR1 and CDR2 sequences are MDHEN and SYDVKM. This chain's CDR3 is CASSLGSSYNSPLHF. The DNA of the CDR3 is TGTGCCAGCAGTTTAGGTTCCTCCTATAATTCACCCCTCCACTTT.

J is TRBJ1-5 and V is TRBV19; D is ambiguous. This CDR3 spans 14 amino acids. Germline V lookup: CDR1 LNHDA, CDR2 SQIVND (reference sequence). V shed 5 bases and J shed 0 bases, with 8 bases lying between them. The DNA of the CDR3 is TGTGCCAGTAGTCAGTCAAATAGCAATCAGCCCCAGCATTTT. It is translated as CASSQSNSNQPQHF.

This clone was counted between two and nine times. V is TRBV7-2 and J is TRBJ2-1, with 12 bases fitting TRBD2. With V trimmed by 2 bases and J by 9 bases, 5 bases remained unmatched. CDR1 and CDR2 (germline): SGHTA, FQGNSA. The CDR3 is made up of 15 amino acids. DNA of the CDR3: TGTGCCAGCAGCTTACTAGCGGGGGGGCACAGTGAGCAGTTCTTC. Translation gives CASSLLAGGHSEQFF. Complete variable domain (other parts from reference TRBV7-2 and TRBJ2-1): GAGVSQSPSNKVTEKGKDVELRCDPISGHTALYWYRQSLGQGLEFLIYFQGNSAPDKSGLPSDRFSAERTGGSVSTLTIQRTQQEDSAVYLCASSLLAGGHSEQFFGPGTRLTVL.

The chain has TRBV7-2 and TRBJ2-3; no reliable D call. The ends were cut back, 5 bases at V and 4 bases at J, with 16 bases in the middle. The germline CDR1 and CDR2 sequences are SGHTA and FQGNSA. The CDR3 loop spans 15 amino acids. The CDR3 sequence: CASSPIMSFADTQYF. CDR3 DNA: TGTGCCAGCAGCCCCATAATGAGTTTCGCAGATACGCAGTATTTT. Complete variable domain (other parts from reference TRBV7-2 and TRBJ2-3): GAGVSQSPSNKVTEKGKDVELRCDPISGHTALYWYRQSLGQGLEFLIYFQGNSAPDKSGLPSDRFSAERTGGSVSTLTIQRTQQEDSAVYLCASSPIMSFADTQYFGPGTRLTVL.

J is TRBJ2-1 and V is TRBV10-1; 11 bases fit TRBD1. Looked up from germline, CDR1 is WNHNN and CDR2 is SYGVQD (reference sequence). With 3 bases clipped from V and 6 bases from J, the junction kept 13 bases outside the gene matches. This CDR3 is built from 18 residues. CDR3 loop: CASSDPGQGDPRGNEQFF. The CDR3 DNA reads TGCGCCAGCAGTGACCCGGGACAGGGGGACCCTCGGGGCAATGAGCAGTTCTTC.

The chain combines TRBV7-9 with TRBJ1-5; D uncertain. The CDR3 length is 15 residues. The germline V gene encodes CDR1 SEHNR and CDR2 FQNEAQ (reference sequence). Trimming removed 1 base from V and 4 bases from J, with 11 bases in between. Here the CDR3 reads CASSLDLGGNQPQHF. The DNA for the CDR3 is TGTGCCAGCAGCTTAGATCTGGGAGGTAATCAGCCCCAGCATTTT. Filled out from reference TRBV7-9 and TRBJ1-5, the complete variable domain reads DTGVSQNPRHKITKRGQNVTFRCDPISEHNRLYWYRQTLGQGPEFLTYFQNEAQLEKSRLLSDRFSAERPKGSFSTLEIQRTEQGDSAMYLCASSLDLGGNQPQHFGDGTRLSIL.

J is TRBJ1-2 and V is TRBV30; no reliable D call. Germline CDR1 is GTSNPN and CDR2 is SVGIG (reference sequence). V was pared by 0 bases and J by 0 bases, with 5 bases between. This CDR3 comprises 13 residues. The CDR3 is CAWSVGANYGYTF. The CDR3 bases are TGTGCCTGGAGTGTCGGTGCTAACTATGGCTACACCTTC.

The rearrangement joins TRBV2 to TRBJ1-5, with TRBD1 identical over 9 bases. Per the germline V gene, CDR1 is SNHLY and CDR2 is FYNNEI. The junction had 10 bases not matched to a gene; V was cut back by 6 bases and J by 1 base. CDR3 size: 17 residues. CDR3 amino acids: CASSSDRGIGSNQPQHF. CDR3 in DNA: TGTGCCAGCAGCTCTGACAGGGGGATAGGGAGCAATCAGCCCCAGCATTTT.